A selection of T cell receptor beta chains follows, all from one sample in a study of blood T cell repertoires in COVID-19. Data came from immunoSEQ multiplex PCR; TCRdb stores just in-frame clones and leaves some out. The data hold around 300,000 clones, with approximately 85% observed a single time. The sample was peripheral blood. All receptors come from a woman in her 70s with acute or convalescent COVID-19. CDR3s include the opening cysteine and the closing phenylalanine or tryptophan. Each record gives: J gene, clone size, D gene, V gene, CDR3 DNA, CDR3 protein. The D gene is left open where the match is weak. The size field is filled for only some rows; it gives once, few, many or a size class.

TRBJ2-3 | NA | NA | TRBV7-9 | TGTGCCAGCAGCTTAGGGTGGCTAGATACGCAGTATTTT | CASSLGWLDTQYF
TRBJ2-7 | NA | NA | TRBV3-1/TRBV3-2 | TGTGCCAGCAGCCCTGGGGGGGCTAGTCGGTACGAGCAGTACTTC | CASSPGGASRYEQYF
TRBJ2-7 | NA | TRBD2 | TRBV20-1 | TGCAGTGCTAGTCGGGGGGTCTACGAGCAGTACTTC | CSASRGVYEQYF
TRBJ2-1 | NA | NA | TRBV7-2 | TGTGCCAGCAGCTTACGAAGCCCCAATGAGCAGTTCTTC | CASSLRSPNEQFF
TRBJ2-5 | NA | NA | TRBV21-1 | TGTGCCAGCAGCAAAGAAGACAACCGAAGTGAGACCCAGTACTTC | CASSKEDNRSETQYF
TRBJ2-3 | NA | NA | TRBV7-9 | TGTGCCAGCAGCTTAGGCGTCAGGGGGACGACTAGGGCAGATACGCAGTATTTT | CASSLGVRGTTRADTQYF
TRBJ2-1 | NA | NA | TRBV4-2 | TGTGCCAGCAGCCAAGACGTGGGGGGGCCTCCTGAGCAGTTCTTC | CASSQDVGGPPEQFF
TRBJ2-1 | NA | NA | TRBV29-1 | TGCAGCTTTCAGGGGGGAGCTGGGCAGTTCTTC | CSFQGGAGQFF
TRBJ2-1 | NA | NA | TRBV7-9 | TGTGCCAGCAGCTTGGTAGCGATCCACAATGAGCAGTTCTTC | CASSLVAIHNEQFF
TRBJ2-1 | few | TRBD2 | TRBV5-6 | TGTGCCAGCAGCCCGTCCCGGACTAGCGAATTCTTC | CASSPSRTSEFF
TRBJ1-1 | NA | NA | TRBV4-2 | TGTGCCAGCAGCCAAGGGGCGAATGCGAACACTGAAGCTTTCTTT | CASSQGANANTEAFF
TRBJ1-5 | few | TRBD1 | TRBV6-5 | TGTGCCAGCAAGACAGGGGGTTTGAGCAATCAGCCCCAGCATTTT | CASKTGGLSNQPQHF
TRBJ2-3 | NA | NA | TRBV27 | TGTGCCAGCAGTTTCAGGAGGGGCACAGATACGCAGTATTTT | CASSFRRGTDTQYF
TRBJ1-5 | NA | NA | TRBV19 | TGTGCCAGTAGTATTGGACGACAGCAAGCTCAGCCCCAGCATTTT | CASSIGRQQAQPQHF
TRBJ1-1 | NA | NA | TRBV2 | TGTGCCAGCAGGCCCACAGGGTGGAGCGAAGCTTTCTTT | CASRPTGWSEAFF
TRBJ1-5 | few | TRBD1 | TRBV25-1 | TGTGCCAGCAGTGACAGACAGGGGGGGATTAGCAATCAGCCCCAGCATTTT | CASSDRQGGISNQPQHF
TRBJ2-5 | NA | TRBD2 | TRBV11-1 | TGTGCCAGCAGCTTAGGGACTAGCGGTAAAGAGACCCAGTACTTC | CASSLGTSGKETQYF
TRBJ2-7 | NA | NA | TRBV5-6 | TGTGCCAGCAGCTTGAGAAGGGGCGAGCAGTACTTC | CASSLRRGEQYF
TRBJ1-2 | NA | NA | TRBV2 | TGTGCCAGCAATAACGGGGGGTATCATGGCTACACCTTC | CASNNGGYHGYTF
TRBJ2-3 | once | TRBD2 | TRBV5-1 | TGCGCCAGCAAGCGCTTAGAGCGGGGGGGCGGGACAGATACGCAGTATTTT | CASKRLERGGGTDTQYF
TRBJ1-1 | NA | NA | TRBV5-4 | TGTGCCAGCAGCTTGGAGGGGACAAGGAACACTGAAGCTTTCTTT | CASSLEGTRNTEAFF
TRBJ2-2 | NA | TRBD1 | TRBV5-1 | TGCGCCAGCAGCCCCGGGACAGCGAACACCGGGGAGCTGTTTTTT | CASSPGTANTGELFF
TRBJ1-2 | NA | NA | TRBV2 | TGTGCCAGCAGCTGGACTGGTACTAACTATGGCTACACCTTC | CASSWTGTNYGYTF
TRBJ2-3 | NA | NA | TRBV5-1 | TGCGCCAGCAGCTTTGGAGGATTCACAGATACGCAGTATTTT | CASSFGGFTDTQYF
TRBJ1-1 | NA | NA | TRBV19 | TGTGCCAGTTCATATTCTCGCCGGGGGACCGCTTTCTTT | CASSYSRRGTAFF
TRBJ2-2 | few | TRBD1 | TRBV5-1 | TGCGCCAGCAGCTCTCGGGGACAGGGAGGCGGGGAGCTGTTTTTT | CASSSRGQGGGELFF
TRBJ1-2 | NA | NA | TRBV9 | TGTGCCAGCAGCCCAGCGGCAAACTATGGCTACACCTTC | CASSPAANYGYTF
TRBJ2-1 | NA | TRBD2 | TRBV6-6 | TGTGCCAGCAGCTGGGGGACCGGGGGGGAGCAGTTCTTC | CASSWGTGGEQFF
TRBJ2-1 | NA | NA | TRBV2 | TGTGCCAGCAGTGAAAAACCGGGACTTTACAATGAGCAGTTCTTC | CASSEKPGLYNEQFF
TRBJ2-3 | NA | TRBD2 | TRBV5-4 | TGTGCCAGCAGCTTGGCCGGGGGGGATACGCAGTATTTT | CASSLAGGDTQYF
TRBJ2-3 | NA | NA | TRBV7-9 | TGTGCCAGCAGCTCCGCAGGGGACCGCACAGATACGCAGTATTTT | CASSSAGDRTDTQYF
TRBJ2-5 | NA | NA | TRBV11-2 | TGTGCCAGCAGCTTAGACCCTACTAGGTTAGAGACCCAGTACTTC | CASSLDPTRLETQYF
TRBJ2-4 | NA | TRBD1 | TRBV28 | TGTGCCAGCAGTTCCACGGGACAGGGGTTCAAAAACATTCAGTACTTC | CASSSTGQGFKNIQYF
TRBJ1-6 | NA | NA | TRBV5-1 | TGCGCCAGCAGCTTGCAGGAGGGTAGGAATTCACCCCTCCACTTT | CASSLQEGRNSPLHF
TRBJ1-3 | NA | TRBD1 | TRBV5-4 | TGTGCCAGCAGCTTACAGGGGTCTGGAAACACCATATATTTT | CASSLQGSGNTIYF
TRBJ1-2 | once | NA | TRBV16 | TGTGCCAGCAGCCAATGGGATGCAGGGATTTCGAATGGCTACACCTTC | CASSQWDAGISNGYTF
TRBJ2-3 | NA | NA | TRBV21-1 | TGTGCCAGCAGCAAAGGGGCGGGGGTCCCCTTAGATACGCAGTATTTT | CASSKGAGVPLDTQYF
TRBJ2-7 | once | TRBD2 | TRBV6-1 | TGTGCCAGCAGTGAAGTCTGGGAGGGAGGCTACGAGCAGTACTTC | CASSEVWEGGYEQYF
TRBJ2-3 | NA | NA | TRBV7-2 | TGTGCCAGCAGCTTTTCAGGGGGGAGCACAGATACGCAGTATTTT | CASSFSGGSTDTQYF
TRBJ1-1 | few | NA | TRBV6-1 | TGTGCCAGCAGTGAACCGGGGAGTGGTTTCGTAGCTTTCTTT | CASSEPGSGFVAFF
TRBJ1-2 | few | NA | TRBV20-1 | TGCAGTGCTAGGGATGGGCTTGGCTACACCTTC | CSARDGLGYTF